This T cell receptor (beta chain) was identified during a study of cytomegalovirus exposure and HLA in healthy donors. The study's findings and limits: CMV serostatus stood as the only immune exposure information on hand. An apparent linkage of common viral pathogens to several of the most significant clusters emerged in a later analysis. In vitro testing confirmed a few CMV-associated chains as specific for CMV antigens. A later analysis showed that HLA-associated TCR beta chains had undergone more clonal expansion than equally common others.

To note about this clone: Its target is not known.

Both 60 Vbeta primers and 13 Jbeta primers went into the PCR. Assay: immunoSEQ multiplex PCR; the TCRdb copy retains only in-frame clones and omits some. The table records roughly 160,000 clones, roughly 80% of them present only once. Germline loops: CDR1 MGHDK, CDR2 SYGVNS. Trimming removed 6 bases from V and 1 base from J, with 12 bases in between. The CDR3 covers 14 residues. The sequenced material came from PBMCs. The V gene is TRBV25-1, the J gene TRBJ1-1; TRBD1 is a possible D gene (5 bases). The TCR sequence derives from a female donor in good health and CMV-seronegative. The CDR3 nucleotides read TGTGCCAGCAGCCCCCCCAGGGCGAACACTGAAGCTTTCTTT. It encodes CASSPPRANTEAFF.